The next 4 T cell receptor beta chains were all read from a single sample in a study of CD8 T cells in ankylosing spondylitis. TCRdb re-called the 5' RACE reads with MiXCR, one entry per CDR3 protein. The sample lists about 240,000 distinct CDR3 sequences; around 11% were seen once. The sequenced sample was blood, either unsorted or a sorted T cell fraction (not recorded which). Receptor source: a male donor with ankylosing spondylitis or in good health (not recorded which).

This clonotype was recorded at least ten times. The chain couples TRBV15 to TRBJ2-5; 7 bases are shared with TRBD1. In germline, CDR1 is LNHNV, CDR2 YYDKDF (reference sequence). V was pared by 2 bases and J by 2 bases, with 5 bases of the junction left unmatched. The CDR3 extends over 15 amino acids. The CDR3 sequence is CATSRRSRGQETQYF. In DNA form, the CDR3 reads TGTGCCACCAGCAGAAGATCCAGGGGGCAAGAGACCCAGTACTTC.

The table lists this clonotype with many counts. The V gene is TRBV2, the J gene TRBJ1-2; D is unclear. Germline V gene sequence: CDR1 SNHLY, CDR2 FYNNEI. V was pared by 2 bases and J by 4 bases, with 11 bases between. This CDR3 is 14 amino acids long. The CDR3 here is CASSESAGPYGYTF. CDR3 DNA sequence: TGTGCCAGCAGTGAATCGGCAGGACCCTATGGCTACACCTTC.

This clonotype was observed a few times. The CDR3 loop reads CASSFLLSGVTDTQYF. CDR3 DNA sequence: TGTGCCAGCAGTTTCCTCCTTAGCGGGGTTACAGATACGCAGTATTTT. The chain couples TRBV7-9 to TRBJ2-3; TRBD2 matches at 8 bases. With 6 bases clipped from V and 3 bases from J, the junction kept 11 bases outside the gene matches. This CDR3 has 16 amino acids. Germline assignment: CDR1 SEHNR and CDR2 FQNEAQ (reference sequence).

The chain recombines TRBV7-9 with TRBJ1-2, with TRBD1 matching 8 bases. This CDR3 region has 14 residues. The ends lost 5 bases at V and 4 bases at J; junction bases unmatched: 6. CDR1 and CDR2 from the germline V gene are SEHNR and FQNEAQ (reference sequence). The CDR3 region is CASSKDRASYGYTF. The CDR3 region has the DNA TGTGCCAGCAGCAAGGACAGGGCTTCCTATGGCTACACCTTC.